The T cell receptor (beta chain) described here comes from a study of cytomegalovirus exposure and HLA in healthy donors (dated by TCRdb to the late 2010s). With regard to the full study: A later analysis indicated that the roughly 130 validation repertoires were generated on the platform also employed for the approximately 670 repertoires of the first cohort. The aim of the study was to test whether cataloging public T cell receptors could identify signatures of past pathogen exposure. Along with the approximately 600-subject first cohort, a separate validation cohort of roughly 110 different subjects was used. The study combined high-throughput TCR immunosequencing, statistical association of individual TCRs with disease status, and machine learning to predict cytomegalovirus infection status.

General study outcomes and caveats: The authors suggested that the approach could potentially be extended to other disease states and immunological phenotypes. Most TCR sequences were seen in very few donors, while some public TCRs were found in many individuals. In vitro tests confirmed that a few of the cytomegalovirus-associated TCR beta chains recognize cytomegalovirus antigens. A total of 150 to 200 TCR beta chains were listed by the study as associated with cytomegalovirus. The classifier was reported to diagnose cytomegalovirus status with high specificity and sensitivity in both the original cohort and the validation cohort. The validation cohort had no HLA typing available for a later analysis, so co-occurrence within that cohort was assessed over all 120 repertoires. A later analysis found that TCRs clustered in the first cohort also tended to co-occur in the roughly 120 validation repertoires, with 90% to 95% of cluster scores above 0.

The donors belonged to the validation cohort of around 110 subjects, which was separate from the approximately 700-subject first cohort. With regard to this clone: The antigen it recognizes is unknown. Per-nucleotide qualities are absent, and no much larger clonotype sits a single base away.

The library was built by means of the immunoSEQ multiplex PCR assay. The original methods were these. A statistical classification framework was built for diagnosing cytomegalovirus status from the catalog of TCR beta chain sequences. TCRdb holds this immuneACCESS table with in-frame rearrangements only. Some clones are missing; in checked studies, unresolved V genes explain under half, and the rest has no known cause. V and J calls and clone size are as listed in that table; D and trimming were resolved from the DNA. This sample is represented by 100,000 to 150,000 clones; approximately 92% of them were singletons. About 1.1% of the sample rests with the top ten. This TCR came from a woman under 30 in good health and CMV-seronegative. Material: PBMCs.

The CDR3 protein sequence reads: CASRDRTGGMETQYF. In nucleotide form, the sequence is TGTGCCAGCAGAGATCGGACAGGGGGGATGGAGACCCAGTACTTC. The chain employs TRBV2 and TRBJ2-5, and 10 junctional nucleotides match TRBD1. Ends trimmed: V by 6 bases, J by 5 bases; bases unmatched to a gene: 9. Including the terminal cysteine and phenylalanine, the CDR3 comprises 15 residues. The read is trimmed to its CDR3 DNA, 45 bases read in frame from base 1. CDR1 and CDR2, looked up from the germline V gene, are SNHLY and FYNNEI.